This is a list of T cell receptor beta chains from one sample in a study of T cell responses to AZD1222 COVID-19 vaccine. Using immunoSEQ multiplex PCR, the repertoire was profiled, and TCRdb retains in-frame clones only, with some absent. The sample holds about 130,000 clones; 85% to 90% are singletons and the top ten take 4.4%. The sample here was peripheral blood, taken 28 days after the second AZD1222 dose. The receptors come from an adult who received the AZD1222 COVID-19 vaccine. Both conserved end residues are part of each CDR3. A D gene is named only where the DNA matches it firmly. Clone size is given for some rows only: seen once, a few or many times, or a class if the clone is expanded.

>NA|TRBV7-3|TRBD2|15|TRBJ2-1
TGTGCCAGCAGCTTATGGGCTAGCGGCTACAATGAGCAGTTCTTC
CASSLWASGYNEQFF
>NA|TRBV9|NA|15|TRBJ1-1
TGTGCCAGCAGCGCATCAGGGGTTGTGAACACTGAAGCTTTCTTT
CASSASGVVNTEAFF
>NA|TRBV19|TRBD1|16|TRBJ2-5
TGTGCCAGTAGTACATTGGGACAGGGCCGCCAAGAGACCCAGTACTTC
CASSTLGQGRQETQYF
>NA|TRBV7-9|TRBD1|15|TRBJ1-4
TGTGCCAGCAGCTGGGGACAGGGAACCAATGAAAAACTGTTTTTT
CASSWGQGTNEKLFF
>NA|TRBV11-2|NA|13|TRBJ1-2
TGTGCCAGCAGCTTAGGTAGTAACTATGGCTACACCTTC
CASSLGSNYGYTF
>NA|TRBV7-9|NA|13|TRBJ2-5
TGTGCCAGCAGCTTGACTACGCAAGAGACCCAGTACTTC
CASSLTTQETQYF
>NA|TRBV9|TRBD1|14|TRBJ1-1
TGTGCCAGCAGCGCCGGGACAGGGAACACTGAAGCTTTCTTT
CASSAGTGNTEAFF
>NA|TRBV27|TRBD1|15|TRBJ1-2
TGTGCCAGCGAGCCCTTCCTGACAGGGGACTATGGCTACACCTTC
CASEPFLTGDYGYTF
>NA|TRBV18|TRBD2|17|TRBJ2-3
TGTGCCAGCTCACTCGCCCAGGCGGGGGGGCCCCTCAGGTCGCAGTATTTT
CASSLAQAGGPLRSQYF
>NA|TRBV10-3|NA|15|TRBJ1-1
TGTGCCATCAGTCCCTTTGGGGGGCGAGAGACTGAAGCTTTCTTT
CAISPFGGRETEAFF
>few|TRBV6-4|TRBD2|15|TRBJ2-3
TGTGCCAGCAGTCCGGGACTAGCGGGGGAAGATACGCAGTATTTT
CASSPGLAGEDTQYF
>NA|TRBV18|NA|14|TRBJ2-1
TGTGCCAGCTCCCCCCAAGGGGGGGGCAATGAGCAGTTCTTC
CASSPQGGGNEQFF
>once|TRBV9|TRBD1|15|TRBJ2-5
TGTGCCAGCAGCGTAGTTTCGGGACAGGGAGAGACCCAGTACTTC
CASSVVSGQGETQYF
>once|TRBV28|TRBD1|15|TRBJ1-4
TGTGCCAGCAGTTTTGGACAGGGAGTTAGTGAAAAACTGTTTTTT
CASSFGQGVSEKLFF
>NA|TRBV27|NA|12|TRBJ1-5
TGTGCCAGCAGTCGCTTCAATCAGCCCCAGCATTTT
CASSRFNQPQHF
>NA|TRBV6-5|NA|14|TRBJ1-5
TGTGCCAGTACAGAGTCAGGGTCCAATCAGCCCCAGCATTTT
CASTESGSNQPQHF